This T cell receptor beta chain was profiled in a study of CD8 T cells in ankylosing spondylitis. Findings and limits, study-wide: A CD8+ phenotype characterized the disease-linked clones, which were relatively rare in peripheral blood. In ankylosing spondylitis patients, matched synovial fluid reportedly showed significant enrichment of disease-linked clones. Seemingly characteristic of ankylosing spondylitis blood was a TCR beta motif consisting of under ten highly homologous variants. Reports of some motif variants in reactive arthritis synovial fluid and blood predate this one.

Trimming shortened V by 0 bases and J by 4 bases, and 16 bases separated the two germline ends. The CDR3 is 16 amino acids. Germline V CDR1 and CDR2: DFQATT, SNEGSKA (reference sequence). This clonotype occurred a few times. Its antigen is currently unknown. TCRdb itself ran the 5' RACE reads through MiXCR, one entry per CDR3 protein. Of 300,000 to 400,000 distinct CDR3 sequences listed, approximately 10% are singletons. The sequencing input was blood, either unsorted or a sorted T cell fraction (not recorded which). This chain links TRBV20-1 with TRBJ1-5; weak D call: TRBD1 (6 bases). This clonotype was sampled from a female donor with ankylosing spondylitis or in good health (not recorded which). This chain's CDR3 is CSARDATGSLNQPQHF. For the CDR3, the DNA is TGCAGTGCTAGAGATGCGACAGGATCCCTGAATCAGCCCCAGCATTTT.